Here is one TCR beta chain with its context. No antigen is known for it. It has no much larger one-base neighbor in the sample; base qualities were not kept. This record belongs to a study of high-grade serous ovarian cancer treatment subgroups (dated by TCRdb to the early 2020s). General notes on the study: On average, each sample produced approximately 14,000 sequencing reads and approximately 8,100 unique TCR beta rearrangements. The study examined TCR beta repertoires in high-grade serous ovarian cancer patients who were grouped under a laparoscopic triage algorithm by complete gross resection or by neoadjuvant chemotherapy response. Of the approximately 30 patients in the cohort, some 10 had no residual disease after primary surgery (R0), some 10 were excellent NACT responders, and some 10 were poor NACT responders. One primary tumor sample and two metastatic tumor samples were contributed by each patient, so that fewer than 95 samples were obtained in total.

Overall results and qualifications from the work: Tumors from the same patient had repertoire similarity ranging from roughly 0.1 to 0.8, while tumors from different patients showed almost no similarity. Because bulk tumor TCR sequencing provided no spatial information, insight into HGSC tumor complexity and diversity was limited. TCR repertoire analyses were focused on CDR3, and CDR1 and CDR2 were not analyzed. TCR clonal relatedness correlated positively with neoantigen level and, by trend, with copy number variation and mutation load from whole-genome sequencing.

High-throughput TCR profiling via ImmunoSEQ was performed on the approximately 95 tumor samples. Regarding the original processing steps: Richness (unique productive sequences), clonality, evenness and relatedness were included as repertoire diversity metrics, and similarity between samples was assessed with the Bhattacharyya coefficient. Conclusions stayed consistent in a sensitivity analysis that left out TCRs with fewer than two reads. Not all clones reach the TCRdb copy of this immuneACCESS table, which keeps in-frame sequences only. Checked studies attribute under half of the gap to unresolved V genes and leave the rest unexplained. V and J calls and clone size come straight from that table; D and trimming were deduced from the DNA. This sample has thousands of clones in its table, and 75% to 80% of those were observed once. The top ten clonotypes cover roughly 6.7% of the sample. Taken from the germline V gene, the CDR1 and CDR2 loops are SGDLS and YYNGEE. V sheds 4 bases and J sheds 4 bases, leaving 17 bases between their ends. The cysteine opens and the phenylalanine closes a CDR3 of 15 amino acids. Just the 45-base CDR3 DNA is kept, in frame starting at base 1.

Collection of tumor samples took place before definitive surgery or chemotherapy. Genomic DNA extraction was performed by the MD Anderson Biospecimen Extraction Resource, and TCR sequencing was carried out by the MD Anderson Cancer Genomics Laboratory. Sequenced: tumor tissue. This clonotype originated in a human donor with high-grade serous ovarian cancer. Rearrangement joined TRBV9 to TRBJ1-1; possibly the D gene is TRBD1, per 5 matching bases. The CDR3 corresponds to CASSPLPGQGTEAFF. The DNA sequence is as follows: TGTGCCAGCAGCCCCCTCCCCGGACAAGGCACTGAAGCTTTCTTT. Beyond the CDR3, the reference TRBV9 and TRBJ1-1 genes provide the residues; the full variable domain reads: DSGVTQTPKHLITATGQRVTLRCSPRSGDLSVYWYQQSLDQGLQFLIQYYNGEERAKGNILERFSAQQFPDLHSELNLSSLELGDSALYFCASSPLPGQGTEAFFGQGTRLTVV.